This entry lists 6 T cell receptor beta chains sequenced from one sample in a study of T-cell reconstitution after alpha-beta-depleted transplantation in children (dated by TCRdb to the mid-2010s). Interpreted using the paper, the treatment or condition label stands for: allogeneic hematopoietic cell transplantation with graft depleted of TCRalphabeta T cells and CD19 B cells. Preparation of the library involved PCR. The reads were generated on an Illumina HiSeq 2500. TCR library preparation used molecular barcoding, with unique molecular identifiers applied to normalize quantification of the TCRbeta repertoire. TCRdb reprocessed the public reads (quality trimming at Q25 with fastp, clone calling with MiXCR) and kept in-frame beta chains. Here each entry gathers all rows of one CDR3 protein and keeps the most common genes and DNA. The sample includes roughly 98,000 distinct CDR3 sequences, with 15% to 17% observed a single time. The ten largest clones take up about 18% of the sample.

This material consisted of PBMCs, mostly from graft donor cells, taken 180 days after TCRalphabeta/CD19-depleted stem cell transplant. Every receptor here comes from a male patient aged 2-15 years who had a stem cell transplant for acute lymphoblastic leukemia, so the T cells may come from the graft donor.

The chain employs TRBV7-2 and TRBJ1-3; D unclear. The ends were cut back, 3 bases at V and 10 bases at J, with 10 bases in the middle. Germline CDR1 and CDR2: SGHTA and FQGNSA. The CDR3 extends over 12 amino acids. The CDR3 region is CASSFMDLTIYF. CDR3 DNA: TGTGCCAGCAGCTTTATGGACCTGACCATATATTTT.

This chain joins TRBV3-1 and TRBJ1-2; TRBD1 agrees at 9 bases. The CDR3 extends over 14 amino acids. V was pared by 3 bases and J by 6 bases, with 5 bases of the junction left unmatched. Germline loops: CDR1 LGHDT, CDR2 YNNKEL (reference sequence). CDR3 bases: TGTGCCAGCAGCCAGTGGGACAGGGAGGATGGCTACACCTTC. Amino acid sequence: CASSQWDREDGYTF.

This clonotype was recorded a few times. The rearrangement joins TRBV7-2 to TRBJ2-1, with D maybe TRBD1 (5 bases). The CDR3 sequence is 15 residues long. V was trimmed by 0 bases and J by 6 bases, leaving 12 bases between them. Per germline, CDR1 SGHTA and CDR2 FQGNSA. CDR3 sequence reads: CASSLAHDSPNEQFF. CDR3 DNA sequence: TGTGCCAGCAGCTTAGCGCACGACAGCCCCAATGAGCAGTTCTTC.

The rearrangement uses TRBV29-1 and TRBJ2-7; 9 bases map to TRBD1. Unmatched junction bases numbered 6, after V lost 3 bases and J lost 6 bases. The CDR3 extends over 13 amino acids. Germline CDR1 and CDR2: SQVTM and ANQGSEA. CDR3 protein: CSVEGQGPFEQYF. The CDR3 DNA is TGCAGCGTTGAGGGACAGGGACCCTTCGAGCAGTACTTC.

With respect to this clonotype: As the CDR3 is not closed by the conserved phenylalanine or tryptophan, this likely results from a read error. The chain links TRBV7-6 to TRBJ2-1; 10 nucleotides agree with TRBD2. Germline V gene lookup returns CDR1 SGHVS and CDR2 FNYEAQ. This CDR3 comprises 15 residues. V was clipped by 2 bases and J by 4 bases; unmatched bases: 2. The CDR3 is CASSLRTSGYNEQFL. CDR3 in DNA: TGTGCCAGCAGCTTAAGGACTAGCGGATACAATGAGCAGTTCTTA.

CDR3 residues: CASSLGTGALGGGYTF. The CDR3 DNA reads TGCGCCAGCAGCTTAGGGACAGGCGCGCTTGGAGGCGGCTACACCTTC. This chain joins TRBV5-1 and TRBJ1-2; TRBD1 aligns across 8 bases. The V and J ends lost 2 bases and 8 bases, in that order; junction bases with no gene match: 14. CDR3 length equals 16 residues. Germline V gives CDR1 SGHRS, CDR2 YFSETQ.